The 13 T cell receptor beta chains given below trace back to one sample, sequenced in a study of blood T cell repertoires in COVID-19. Produced via immunoSEQ multiplex PCR; TCRdb's table is partial and in-frame only. Of about 94,000 clones in the sample, 75% to 85% were seen once. Sequencing was carried out using peripheral blood. These receptors all stem from a human donor in a cohort sampled during active COVID-19.

The gene calls are TRBV6-5 and TRBJ2-7; D might be TRBD2 (5 bases). Deletions cut 5 bases from V and 5 bases from J, with 19 bases between. The CDR3 loop spans 15 amino acids. CDR1 is MNHEY, CDR2 SVGAGI, per germline. This CDR3 is CASSPFGLFKDEQYF. CDR3 nucleotide sequence: TGTGCCAGCAGTCCCTTTGGACTCTTTAAGGACGAGCAGTACTTC.

The genes are TRBV10-3 and TRBJ2-5; possibly TRBD1 for D (6 bases). Trimming took off 0 bases at V and 3 bases at J, with 11 bases between the two ends. Germline V gives CDR1 ENHRY, CDR2 SYGVKD. The CDR3 totals 15 residues. The CDR3 loop is CAISESRQGKETQYF. The CDR3 nucleotides are TGTGCCATCAGTGAGTCGAGGCAGGGGAAAGAGACCCAGTACTTC.

The rearrangement uses TRBV24-1 and TRBJ2-3; a possible D gene is TRBD2 (5 bases). The CDR3 covers 14 residues. Looked up from germline, CDR1 is KGHDR and CDR2 is SFDVKD. Trimming removed 7 bases from V and 0 bases from J, with 10 bases in between. The CDR3 nucleotides read TGTGCCACCAGCAGACGGACTAGCACAGATACGCAGTATTTT. It is translated as CATSRRTSTDTQYF.

This chain joins TRBV18 and TRBJ2-5, with D unclear. The ends were cut back, 5 bases at V and 5 bases at J, with 6 bases in the middle. The CDR3 has 11 residues. Per the germline V gene, CDR1 is KGHSH and CDR2 is LQKENI. The CDR3 region is CASSFRETQYF. DNA for the CDR3: TGTGCCAGCTCATTCCGTGAGACCCAGTACTTC.

This chain connects TRBV10-1 to TRBJ2-7, with a possible D match to TRBD2 (5 bases). Trimming stripped 2 bases from V and 2 bases from J, with 7 bases between. The CDR3 runs to 13 residues. Germline CDR1 reads WNHNN; CDR2 reads SYGVQD (reference sequence). In DNA form, the CDR3 reads TGCGCCAGCAGTGAGCCGGGGACCTACGAGCAGTACTTC. Protein sequence: CASSEPGTYEQYF.

V is TRBV27 and J is TRBJ2-6, with no clear D. The V end lost 4 bases, the J end lost 0 bases, and 10 bases lay between the germline ends. The CDR3 is 16 amino acids. Germline V lookup: CDR1 MNHEY, CDR2 SMNVEV (reference sequence). The DNA for the CDR3 is TGTGCCAGCAGTTCACGACCGGGCTCTGGGGCCAACGTCCTGACTTTC. Translation gives CASSSRPGSGANVLTF.

The V gene is TRBV28, the J gene TRBJ2-7; 9 bases are shared with TRBD2. The ends lost 2 bases at V and 6 bases at J; junction bases unmatched: 5. Looked up from germline, CDR1 is MDHEN and CDR2 is SYDVKM. The CDR3 runs to 14 residues. This chain's CDR3 is CASSLSSGSFEQYF. CDR3 nucleotides: TGTGCCAGCAGTTTAAGTAGCGGGAGCTTCGAGCAGTACTTC.

V and J are TRBV2 and TRBJ2-5, with D perhaps TRBD1 (5 bases). The CDR3 is 15 amino acids. With 6 bases removed from V and 4 bases from J, the gap between germline ends came to 18 bases. In germline, CDR1 is SNHLY, CDR2 FYNNEI. The CDR3 spells CASRRLGALGETQYF. DNA of the CDR3: TGTGCCAGCAGACGTCTAGGGGCCTTGGGAGAGACCCAGTACTTC.

This clone has more than one count but fewer than ten. V usage is TRBV7-8 and J usage is TRBJ1-2, with unresolved D. Germline V lookup: CDR1 SGHVS, CDR2 FQNEAQ. The V and J ends lost 5 bases and 7 bases respectively, with 14 bases between them. The CDR3 sequence is 13 residues long. For the CDR3, the DNA is TGTGCCAGCAGCCGATCAGGAGGACCTGGCTACACCTTC. Its translation is CASSRSGGPGYTF.

The V call is TRBV18, the J call TRBJ1-6; 7 bases are shared with TRBD1. The CDR3 spans 15 residues. The germline gives CDR1 KGHSH, CDR2 LQKENI. The junction had 4 bases not matched to a gene; V was cut back by 2 bases and J by 6 bases. The CDR3 reads CASSPWGQPNSPLHF. The CDR3 DNA sequence: TGTGCCAGCTCACCATGGGGACAGCCTAATTCACCCCTCCACTTT.

The chain combines TRBV2 with TRBJ1-1; possible D gene TRBD1, 6 bases. This CDR3 spans 13 amino acids. Between the trimmed V and J ends, which lost 5 bases and 7 bases, there was a span of 14 bases. CDR1 is SNHLY, CDR2 FYNNEI, per germline. CDR3 sequence (DNA): TGTGCCAGCAGTCTTGATAGGGGGTATGAAGCTTTCTTT. Translation gives CASSLDRGYEAFF.

This clone was picked up a small number of times. The genes are TRBV5-1 and TRBJ2-5, with D maybe TRBD2 (6 bases). The V end lost 0 bases, the J end lost 4 bases, and 13 bases lay between the germline ends. The CDR3 runs to 15 residues. CDR1 and CDR2 (germline): SGHRS, YFSETQ. The CDR3 is CASSLAGSPRETQYF. The CDR3, as DNA: TGCGCCAGCAGCTTGGCCGGGAGCCCCCGAGAGACCCAGTACTTC.

V usage is TRBV27 and J usage is TRBJ1-1; tentatively, D is TRBD1 (5 bases). Germline-derived CDR1 and CDR2 are MNHEY and SMNVEV (reference sequence). The CDR3 runs 14 residues. Trimming stripped 6 bases from V and 0 bases from J, with 11 bases between. CDR3 DNA: TGTGCCAGCAGGACAGCTGAGATGAACACTGAAGCTTTCTTT. Protein sequence: CASRTAEMNTEAFF.